Listed below are T cell receptor beta chains from one sample, sequenced in a study of human T cells and chemical hapten exposure. TCRdb itself ran the RACE reads through MiXCR, one entry per CDR3 protein. The data hold about 380,000 distinct CDR3 sequences, with 4.8% observed a single time. The starting material was whole blood, obtained in connection with sensitization to the hapten diphenylcyclopropenone (DPC). Source of these receptors: a woman in her fifties or sixties with alopecia areata. Some clones in this sample may be carry-over from other donors' samples. CDR3s include the opening cysteine and the closing phenylalanine or tryptophan. A D gene is named only where the DNA matches it firmly. Clone size appears in some rows only: once, few, many, or a class for an expanded clone.

abundance,j_gene,v_gene,d_gene,CDR3aa,CDR3nt
many,TRBJ1-2,TRBV7-2,NA,CASSSRGGRVNYGYTF,TGTGCCAGCAGCTCCCGGGGGGGCAGGGTTAACTATGGCTACACCTTC
NA,TRBJ2-3,TRBV6-6,NA,CASSSNRGTDTQYF,TGTGCCAGCAGTTCCAACAGGGGCACAGATACGCAGTATTTT
many,TRBJ2-7,TRBV7-2,TRBD2,CASSPSGGLATSEQYF,TGTGCCAGCAGCCCGTCGGGAGGACTTGCCACGTCCGAGCAGTACTTC
many,TRBJ1-3,TRBV29-1,NA,CSVVGGNTIYF,TGCAGCGTTGTGGGGGGAAACACCATATATTTT
many,TRBJ1-5,TRBV19,NA,CASSSDSYSNQPQHF,TGTGCCAGTAGTAGTGACAGTTATAGCAATCAGCCCCAGCATTTT
few,TRBJ1-5,TRBV2,TRBD1,CASRVGTVQHF,TGTGCCAGCAGAGTCGGGACAGTCCAGCATTTT
NA,TRBJ2-5,TRBV5-4,TRBD1,CASSPTVGTGTMETQYF,TGTGCCAGCAGCCCGACGGTTGGGACAGGGACGATGGAGACCCAGTACTTC
many,TRBJ2-3,TRBV12-3/TRBV12-4,NA,CASSLSRSGTYTDTQYF,TGTGCCAGCAGTTTATCTCGGTCGGGCACCTACACAGATACGCAGTATTTT
many,TRBJ2-7,TRBV29-1,NA,CSAREYYEQYF,TGCAGCGCTAGGGAGTACTACGAGCAGTACTTC
many,TRBJ2-6,TRBV6-6,TRBD2,CASSFAGRANGANVLTF,TGTGCCAGCAGCTTCGCGGGGAGGGCTAATGGGGCCAACGTCCTGACTTTC